The 14 T cell receptor beta chains presented below share a single source sample, sequenced in a study of blood T cell repertoires in COVID-19. Clones were sequenced by immunoSEQ multiplex PCR, and TCRdb holds only the in-frame ones, with some missing. The top ten clones hold approximately 10% of a sample with under 350,000 clones, 80% to 90% of them seen once. The sequenced sample was peripheral blood. The receptor source for this set is a woman in her 70s with acute or convalescent COVID-19.

This clone appeared a few times. The gene calls are TRBV7-8 and TRBJ2-3; 7 bases are shared with TRBD1. This CDR3 is 16 amino acids long. Germline CDR1 and CDR2: SGHVS and FQNEAQ. V trimming: 4 bases; J trimming: 3 bases; junction bases outside the gene matches: 10. For the CDR3, the DNA is TGTGCCAGCAGCTGGACCGTTGGGACAGTTACAGATACGCAGTATTTT. Its protein is CASSWTVGTVTDTQYF. The entire variable domain, with the rest obtained from reference TRBV7-8 and TRBJ2-3, is as follows: GAGVSQSPRYKVAKRGQDVALRCDPISGHVSLFWYQQALGQGPEFLTYFQNEAQLDKSGLPSDRFFAERPEGSVSTLKIQRTQQEDSAVYLCASSWTVGTVTDTQYFGPGTRLTVL.

The chain recombines TRBV18 with TRBJ1-1; unclear D gene. Germline CDR1 KGHSH, CDR2 LQKENI. The CDR3 spans 16 residues. The V end lost 3 bases, the J end lost 1 base, and 15 bases lay between the germline ends. This chain's CDR3 is CASSPPRPGGNTEAFF. CDR3 in DNA: TGTGCCAGCTCACCCCCCCGGCCGGGAGGGAACACTGAAGCTTTCTTT.

This rearrangement joins TRBV3-1 (or the pseudogene TRBV3-2) to TRBJ2-1; D not certain. Trimming took off 4 bases at V and 15 bases at J, with 10 bases between the two ends. In germline, CDR1 is LGHDT, CDR2 YNNKEL (reference sequence). This CDR3 is 10 amino acids long. In DNA form, the CDR3 reads TGTGCCAGCAGCCCCGCAGAGGCGTTCTTC. The encoded protein is CASSPAEAFF.

This chain links TRBV4-1 with TRBJ1-5; a weak D match, TRBD1 (5 bases). Germline V gene lookup returns CDR1 MGHRA and CDR2 YSYEKL. The CDR3 runs 17 residues. The V gene lost 3 bases and the J gene lost 0 bases, with 15 bases spanning the gap. The CDR3 sequence is CASSQGGTPYSNQPQHF. The CDR3 DNA is TGCGCCAGCAGCCAGGGAGGGACGCCGTATAGCAATCAGCCCCAGCATTTT.

V usage is TRBV3-1 (or the pseudogene TRBV3-2) and J usage is TRBJ1-6; no clear D. Germline V gene sequence: CDR1 LGHDT, CDR2 YNNKEL (reference sequence). The CDR3 is made up of 16 amino acids. V was pared by 1 base and J by 0 bases, with 7 bases between. CDR3: CASSQARSSYNSPLHF. As DNA, the CDR3 is TGTGCCAGCAGCCAAGCCCGTAGCTCCTATAATTCACCCCTCCACTTT.

V gene TRBV5-1 combines with J gene TRBJ1-5; D remains unclear. The V end was cut by 3 bases, the J end by 4 bases, with 14 bases between. The germline V gene has CDR1 SGHRS and CDR2 YFSETQ. The CDR3 sequence is 15 residues long. The CDR3 nucleotides read TGCGCCAGCAGCTCCCAAGGAGGGTGGAATCAGCCCCAGCATTTT. This sequence encodes CASSSQGGWNQPQHF.

This chain uses TRBV25-1 with TRBJ1-2, with D possibly being TRBD1 (6 bases). Germline CDR1 and CDR2: MGHDK and SYGVNS. Trimming pared 4 bases from V and 8 bases from J, leaving 14 bases between. There are 13 residues in the CDR3. CDR3 amino acids: CASSVGGHRGYTF. Here the CDR3 DNA reads TGTGCCAGCAGTGTTGGGGGCCACCGAGGCTACACCTTC.

The chain is built from TRBV11-2 and TRBJ2-1; 8 bases are a match to TRBD1. With V trimmed by 5 bases and J by 1 base, 7 bases remained unmatched. Germline CDR1 and CDR2: SGHAT and FQNNGV. The length of the CDR3 is 16 residues. CDR3 coding DNA: TGTGCCAGCAGCGGGCGACAGGGGTCGTCCTACAATGAGCAGTTCTTC. Translation gives CASSGRQGSSYNEQFF.

Notes on this clone: Other DNA sequences within the sample encode an identical CDR3. The CDR3: CASSPGGNEQFF. The DNA for the CDR3 is TGTGCCAGCAGCCCAGGGGGGAATGAGCAGTTCTTC. The chain links TRBV3-1 (or the pseudogene TRBV3-2) to TRBJ2-1, with a tentative D call TRBD1 (7 bases). The CDR3 spans 12 residues. With 4 bases removed from V and 7 bases from J, the gap between germline ends came to 8 bases. Looked up from germline, CDR1 is LGHDT and CDR2 is YNNKEL (reference sequence).

The V gene is TRBV4-1, the J gene TRBJ1-3; D unresolved. This CDR3 contains 18 residues. Trimming left V 0 bases short and J 0 bases short, with 15 bases between. Per germline, CDR1 MGHRA and CDR2 YSYEKL. This CDR3 is CASSQEELRSYSGNTIYF. Here the CDR3 DNA reads TGCGCCAGCAGCCAAGAAGAGTTACGGAGTTACTCTGGAAACACCATATATTTT.

In this sample, this clone turned up once. The chain links TRBV3-1 (or the pseudogene TRBV3-2) to TRBJ2-5; 8 bases are a match to TRBD2. Per germline, CDR1 LGHDT and CDR2 YNNKEL (reference sequence). The CDR3 has 17 amino acids. V shed 0 bases, J shed 5 bases, and the junction held 11 bases outside the gene matches. CDR3 loop: CASSQDSSAGGRETQYF. CDR3 nucleotide sequence: TGTGCCAGCAGCCAAGATTCCTCGGCGGGGGGTCGGGAGACCCAGTACTTC.

V is TRBV5-4 and J is TRBJ1-6, with no clear D. V lost 0 bases to trimming and J lost 0 bases, with 4 bases between them. The CDR3 spans 15 residues. Germline CDR1 is SGHNT and CDR2 is YYREEE (reference sequence). The CDR3 reads CASSLDSSYNSPLHF. CDR3 nucleotides: TGTGCCAGCAGCTTGGACAGCTCCTATAATTCACCCCTCCACTTT.

The rearrangement uses TRBV5-8 and TRBJ1-5, with 11 positions matching TRBD1. The CDR3 has 14 amino acids. Germline V gene data show CDR1 as SGHTS and CDR2 as YDEGEE. Trimming cost V 4 bases and J 4 bases; bases outside gene matches: 1. For the CDR3, the DNA is TGTGCCAGCAGCCGGGACAGGGGGAATCAGCCCCAGCATTTT. This translates into CASSRDRGNQPQHF.

The rearrangement joins TRBV11-2 to TRBJ1-1; TRBD1 might be the D (5 bases). V lost 4 bases to trimming and J lost 6 bases, with 9 bases between them. This CDR3 region has 12 residues. The germline CDR1 and CDR2 sequences are SGHAT and FQNNGV. CDR3 sequence (DNA): TGTGCCAGCAGCTCCGACAGCCCTGAAGCTTTCTTT. It codes for CASSSDSPEAFF.